These 22 T cell receptor beta chains were all obtained from the same sample, sequenced in a study of blood T cell dynamics during melanoma immunotherapy. Repertoires were generated with immunoSEQ multiplex PCR, while TCRdb's copy carries only in-frame clones and drops some. The sample lists around 26,000 clones, roughly 85% occurring once. The time point denotes: pre-treatment baseline. The source was blood, collected from a patient treated with checkpoint blockade. The receptor set was obtained from a human donor with melanoma.

This clone has a single count. The gene calls are TRBV18 and TRBJ2-1; 7 bases map to TRBD2. Looked up from germline, CDR1 is KGHSH and CDR2 is LQKENI. This CDR3 spans 15 amino acids. V was pared by 3 bases and J by 8 bases, with 10 bases of the junction left unmatched. The CDR3 loop reads CASSPGLGWGDEQFF. The CDR3 DNA follows: TGTGCCAGCTCACCCGGACTAGGTTGGGGGGATGAGCAGTTCTTC.

The rearrangement joins TRBV20-1 to TRBJ1-1; no clear D. Germline-derived CDR1 and CDR2 are DFQATT and SNEGSKA (reference sequence). Between the trimmed V and J ends, which lost 4 bases and 5 bases, there was a span of 5 bases. The CDR3 sequence is 10 residues long. The CDR3 bases are TGCAGTGCTATTCGGACTGAAGCTTTCTTT. It codes for CSAIRTEAFF.

The chain combines TRBV29-1 with TRBJ2-5; D is unresolved. This CDR3 comprises 11 residues. Trimming took off 4 bases at V and 5 bases at J, with 8 bases between the two ends. Germline V gene lookup returns CDR1 SQVTM and CDR2 ANQGSEA. The CDR3 nucleotides are TGCAGCGTTGGATTCGCCGAGACCCAGTACTTC. This translates into CSVGFAETQYF. Complete variable domain (other parts from reference TRBV29-1 and TRBJ2-5): SAVISQKPSRDICQRGTSLTIQCQVDSQVTMMFWYRQQPGQSLTLIATANQGSEATYESGFVIDKFPISRPNLTFSTLTVSNMSPEDSSIYLCSVGFAETQYFGPGTRLLVL.

This chain connects TRBV6-6 to TRBJ2-1, with 9 bases matching TRBD1. Per the germline V gene, CDR1 is MNHNY and CDR2 is SVGAGI (reference sequence). V dropped 7 bases and J dropped 2; count of bases not matched to a gene: 9. There are 16 residues in the CDR3. The CDR3 is CASTPGQGRTYNEQFF. The DNA of the CDR3 is TGTGCCAGCACCCCCGGACAGGGGCGAACCTACAATGAGCAGTTCTTC.

The CDR3 DNA reads as TGTGCCAGCACACAAGTACAGGGGGCCTCACCCCTCCACTTT. This encodes CASTQVQGASPLHF. V and J are TRBV6-1 and TRBJ1-6; the match to TRBD1 covers 9 bases. This CDR3 region has 14 residues. Trimming took 7 bases from V and 10 from J; bases not matched to a gene: 8. The V gene's germline CDR1 is MNHNS and CDR2 SASEGT.

The rearrangement uses TRBV5-4 and TRBJ2-3; the D call may be TRBD1 or TRBD2 (5 bases each). Germline V gene lookup returns CDR1 SGHNT and CDR2 YYREEE (reference sequence). The CDR3 runs to 15 residues. V was trimmed by 6 bases and J by 2 bases, leaving 16 bases between them. CDR3 in DNA: TGTGCCAGCATGCCCGGGACCCACCCCACAGATACGCAGTATTTT. Protein sequence: CASMPGTHPTDTQYF.

V is TRBV5-1 and J is TRBJ2-7; 7 bases map to TRBD1. Germline V CDR1 and CDR2: SGHRS, YFSETQ. Trimming took 4 bases from V and 12 from J; bases not matched to a gene: 10. The CDR3 is 12 amino acids. CDR3 loop: CASSPRTGVVYF. The CDR3 nucleotides are TGCGCCAGCAGCCCCCGAACAGGGGTCGTGTACTTC.

This rearrangement joins TRBV6-1 to TRBJ2-7; TRBD1 might be the D (6 bases). The CDR3 consists of 14 residues. Germline V gene data show CDR1 as MNHNS and CDR2 as SASEGT. Trimming left V 8 bases short and J 0 bases short, with 14 bases between. The chain's CDR3 is CASEAGTYSYEQYF. DNA of the CDR3: TGTGCCAGCGAAGCCGGGACATACTCCTACGAGCAGTACTTC.

This clone was seen a few times. This chain uses TRBV4-2 with TRBJ2-7; D possibly corresponds to TRBD2 (5 bases). Deletions cut 2 bases from V and 2 bases from J, with 16 bases between. CDR3 length: 16 amino acids. Germline CDR1 is LGHNA and CDR2 is YNFKEQ. In nucleotides, the CDR3 is TGTGCCAGCAGCCAAAAAAGCGGAGTCAAGCCCTACGAGCAGTACTTC. Translated: CASSQKSGVKPYEQYF.

The chain employs TRBV9 and TRBJ2-3; 15 nucleotides match TRBD2. Trimming removed 2 bases from V and 0 bases from J; junction bases left unmatched: 4. This CDR3 has 18 amino acids. Germline-derived CDR1 and CDR2 are SGDLS and YYNGEE. DNA of the CDR3: TGTGCCAGCAGCGTGGGGACTAGCGGGAGGCGGAGCACAGATACGCAGTATTTT. This gives the protein CASSVGTSGRRSTDTQYF.

This clone was picked up one time. V gene TRBV7-6 combines with J gene TRBJ2-5; 11 bases are shared with TRBD2. CDR1 is SGHVS, CDR2 FNYEAQ, per germline. This CDR3 has 14 amino acids. Trimming cost V 5 bases and J 11 bases; bases outside gene matches: 10. CDR3 DNA sequence: TGTGCCAGCAGCCCTGCTAGCGGGAGGAGTGAGCAGTACTTC. Its translation is CASSPASGRSEQYF.

This sequence joins TRBV7-2 and TRBJ2-2, with unresolved D. CDR1 and CDR2 from the germline V gene are SGHTA and FQGNSA. This CDR3 comprises 12 residues. V was trimmed by 3 bases and J by 6 bases, leaving 5 bases between them. CDR3 loop: CASSFGPGELFF. CDR3 coding DNA: TGTGCCAGCAGCTTCGGACCCGGGGAGCTGTTTTTT.

The chain has TRBV7-9 and TRBJ1-4; D remains unclear. Germline V gene data show CDR1 as SEHNR and CDR2 as FQNEAQ (reference sequence). V lost 1 base and J 8 bases, leaving 11 bases between the germline ends. CDR3 size: 14 residues. CDR3 sequence: CASSLDSQREKLFF. CDR3 nucleotides: TGTGCCAGCAGCTTAGACAGTCAGCGGGAAAAACTGTTTTTT.

The V gene is TRBV5-1, the J gene TRBJ2-7, with D tentatively TRBD1 or TRBD2 (6 bases each). CDR3 length: 15 amino acids. The ends were cut back, 4 bases at V and 1 base at J, with 15 bases in the middle. In germline, CDR1 is SGHRS, CDR2 YFSETQ. CDR3 DNA sequence: TGCGCCAGCAGCCCGGAGGGGGGCGTTTCCTACGAGCAGTACTTC. It codes for CASSPEGGVSYEQYF.

The rearrangement links TRBV5-1 to TRBJ2-1; TRBD1 agrees at 8 bases. CDR1 is SGHRS and CDR2 is YFSETQ in the germline V gene. The V gene end was trimmed by 5 bases and the J gene end by 6 bases; junction bases not matched to a gene: 4. The CDR3 sequence is 13 residues long. CDR3 sequence: CASRYGQGNEQFF. Written as DNA, the CDR3 is TGCGCCAGCAGATACGGACAGGGCAATGAGCAGTTCTTC. Variable domain in full (rest from reference TRBV5-1 and TRBJ2-1): KAGVTQTPRYLIKTRGQQVTLSCSPISGHRSVSWYQQTPGQGLQFLFEYFSETQRNKGNFPGRFSGRQFSNSRSEMNVSTLELGDSALYLCASRYGQGNEQFFGPGTRLTVL.

V gene TRBV5-4 combines with J gene TRBJ2-1; D not resolved. CDR1 and CDR2 (germline): SGHNT, YYREEE (reference sequence). This CDR3 is built from 12 residues. V lost 1 base and J lost 8, with 7 bases in between. The CDR3 nucleotides read TGTGCCAGCAGCTTGCGGTGGGATGAGCAGTTCTTC. It encodes CASSLRWDEQFF.

The chain links TRBV27 to TRBJ2-7; D is possibly TRBD1 (6 bases). The CDR3 covers 14 residues. V was cut by 6 bases and J by 0 bases, with 12 bases left in between. Germline V gene sequence: CDR1 MNHEY, CDR2 SMNVEV (reference sequence). The DNA for the CDR3 is TGTGCCAGCAGGGTAGGGGGATACTCCTACGAGCAGTACTTC. It translates to CASRVGGYSYEQYF.

The genes are TRBV2 and TRBJ1-2, with 7 bases fitting TRBD1. The germline gives CDR1 SNHLY, CDR2 FYNNEI. CDR3 size: 14 residues. The V segment lost 0 bases and the J segment 3 bases; nucleotides outside the gene matches: 1. CDR3 sequence reads: CASSEAGGHYGYTF. CDR3 DNA sequence: TGTGCCAGCAGTGAAGCAGGGGGCCACTATGGCTACACCTTC.

The V and J genes are TRBV7-9 and TRBJ2-3; D is uncertain. Trimming took 2 bases from V and 0 from J, leaving 6 bases between them. Germline V gene sequence: CDR1 SEHNR, CDR2 FQNEAQ (reference sequence). There are 14 residues in the CDR3. The CDR3 is CASSLTWSTDTQYF. CDR3 nucleotides: TGTGCCAGCAGCTTAACTTGGAGCACAGATACGCAGTATTTT.

The chain uses TRBV27 and TRBJ2-5, with a tentative D call TRBD1 (5 bases). This CDR3 region has 14 residues. Germline CDR1 is MNHEY and CDR2 is SMNVEV (reference sequence). The V end was cut by 5 bases, the J end by 5 bases, with 15 bases between. CDR3 bases: TGTGCCAGCAGTCACCGGAAGGGGTGGGAGACCCAGTACTTC. Translation gives CASSHRKGWETQYF.

The chain carries TRBV18 and TRBJ1-2; no definite D call. The germline V gene encodes CDR1 KGHSH and CDR2 LQKENI. Trimming took off 3 bases at V and 3 bases at J, with 5 bases between the two ends. The CDR3 extends over 12 amino acids. CDR3 in amino acids: CASSPGDYGYTF. CDR3 in DNA: TGTGCCAGCTCACCCGGGGACTATGGCTACACCTTC. Based on the CDR3 plus reference TRBV18 and TRBJ1-2, the full variable domain is NAGVMQNPRHLVRRRGQEARLRCSPMKGHSHVYWYRQLPEEGLKFMVYLQKENIIDESGMPKERFSAEFPKEGPSILRIQQVVRGDSAAYFCASSPGDYGYTFGSGTRLTVV.

The rearrangement links TRBV28 to TRBJ1-2; no firm D call. In germline, CDR1 is MDHEN, CDR2 SYDVKM. The V end lost 4 bases, the J end lost 8 bases, and 8 bases lay between the germline ends. The CDR3 contains 11 residues. The CDR3 spells CASSSPRGYTF. The CDR3 coding sequence is TGTGCCAGCAGTTCCCCGCGGGGCTACACCTTC.